Listed below are T cell receptor beta chains from one sample, sequenced in a study of shared clonotypes between healthy human individuals. The protocol was immunoSEQ multiplex PCR, while the TCRdb copy is restricted to in-frame clones and leaves out a portion. The table has over a million clones, over 95% seen once. What was sequenced was naive CD4+ T cells sorted from blood. All receptors come from a man aged 25 to 40 in good health. Each CDR3 is given with its conserved first and last residue. The D gene is left open where the match is weak. Clone size is shown for a subset of rows, as once, few, many or a class of expanded clone.

J | D | size | V | DNA | CDR3
TRBJ2-1 | TRBD2 | . | TRBV29-1 | TGCAGCGTTGACCCTCTAGCGGGATCCTACAATGAGCAGTTCTTC | CSVDPLAGSYNEQFF
TRBJ1-2 | . | . | TRBV7-8 | TGTGCCAGCAGCTTTCGGGGACAAAGGGGCGGCTACACCTTC | CASSFRGQRGGYTF
TRBJ1-1 | TRBD1 | . | TRBV7-9 | TGTGCCAGCACCCCCCGGACAGGCGACACTGAAGCTTTCTTT | CASTPRTGDTEAFF
TRBJ2-5 | . | . | TRBV7-9 | TGTGCCAGCAGCTCCTTTGCAAGAGTTGAGGAGACCCAGTACTTC | CASSSFARVEETQYF
TRBJ2-1 | TRBD2 | . | TRBV27 | TGTGCCAGCAGTTTTAATCTCCTGCCTAGCGGGAGTGTTTACAATGAGCAGTTCTTC | CASSFNLLPSGSVYNEQFF
TRBJ2-7 | . | . | TRBV28 | TGTGCCAGCAGTTTCCCGATGCCCACCTACGAGCAGTACTTC | CASSFPMPTYEQYF
TRBJ2-1 | TRBD2 | . | TRBV9 | TGTGCCAGCAGCGTTGGGCCGGCGGGACTAGCGGCATATGAGCAGTTCTTC | CASSVGPAGLAAYEQFF
TRBJ2-1 | . | . | TRBV7-8 | TGTGCCAGCAGCCCTAGTCGGAGGTTCAATGAGCAGTTCTTC | CASSPSRRFNEQFF
TRBJ1-2 | . | . | TRBV7-8 | TGTGCCAGCAGCTTAATGGGATTTGCGCACTATGGCTACACCTTC | CASSLMGFAHYGYTF
TRBJ2-2 | . | . | TRBV5-1 | TGCGCCAGCAGCTTCGGACTTCCCTCGGAGGGGGAGCTGTTTTTT | CASSFGLPSEGELFF
TRBJ1-5 | . | . | TRBV10-3 | TGTGCCATCAAGGGGGGCGGGGGTCAGCCCCAGCATTTT | CAIKGGGGQPQHF
TRBJ2-3 | . | . | TRBV10-1 | TGCGCCAGCAGTGAGGCGGGGGCCACAGATACGCAGTATTTT | CASSEAGATDTQYF
TRBJ1-2 | TRBD1 | once | TRBV6-1 | TGTGCCAGCAGTCCCCTGACAGGGGGCGCGGGCTACACCTTC | CASSPLTGGAGYTF
TRBJ2-7 | . | . | TRBV5-1 | TGCGCCAGCAGCTTCCCGGATAGCTCCTACGAGCAGTACTTC | CASSFPDSSYEQYF
TRBJ2-6 | . | . | TRBV5-1 | TGCGCCAGCAGCTTCAGCTCTGGGGCCAACGTCCTGACTTTC | CASSFSSGANVLTF
TRBJ2-3 | TRBD2 | . | TRBV7-8 | TGTGCCAGCAGCTTCCAAGCGGGAGGGCCAAAAGATACGCAGTATTTT | CASSFQAGGPKDTQYF
TRBJ2-1 | . | . | TRBV29-1 | TGCAGCGTTGAACACCGGGGTGAGCAGTTCTTC | CSVEHRGEQFF
TRBJ1-2 | . | . | TRBV2 | . | CASSVGDGSF
TRBJ2-2 | . | . | TRBV5-1 | TGCGCCAGCAGCTTGGAGGCCGCCGGGGAGCTGTTTTTT | CASSLEAAGELFF
TRBJ2-7 | TRBD1 | . | TRBV5-1 | TGCGCCAGCAGCTCCGGACAGGGGATCTACGAGCAGTACTTC | CASSSGQGIYEQYF
TRBJ2-1 | TRBD2 | once | TRBV5-4 | TGTGCCAGCAGCCCGACTAGCGGGAGCTACAATGAGCAGTTCTTC | CASSPTSGSYNEQFF
TRBJ2-3 | TRBD2 | . | TRBV15 | TGTGCCACCAGCGGGGACTATTTAACAGATACGCAGTATTTT | CATSGDYLTDTQYF
TRBJ2-1 | TRBD1 | . | TRBV5-4 | TGTGCCAGCAGCCAACCTGGCTGGGGACAGGGGGAAAATGAGCAGTTCTTC | CASSQPGWGQGENEQFF
TRBJ2-1 | TRBD1 | . | TRBV28 | TGTGCCAGCAGTCCAATACAGGGGGCCTCCTACAATGAGCAGTTCTTC | CASSPIQGASYNEQFF
TRBJ2-2 | TRBD2 | . | TRBV7-6 | TGTGCCAGCAGCCCACCTCCTAGCGGGAGGGGTAGAGCCGGGGAGCTGTTTTTT | CASSPPPSGRGRAGELFF
TRBJ1-4 | TRBD1 | once | TRBV7-2 | TGTGCCAGCAGCATAGGGGGCTCTGAAAAACTGTTTTTT | CASSIGGSEKLFF
TRBJ2-7 | . | . | TRBV28 | TGTGCCAGCAGGACACCTACCTACGAGCAGTACTTC | CASRTPTYEQYF
TRBJ2-1 | TRBD1 | . | TRBV28 | TGTGCCAGCAGCCTCCCTGACAGGGGCCACAATGAGCAGTTCTTC | CASSLPDRGHNEQFF
TRBJ1-5 | TRBD1 | once | TRBV28 | TGTGCCAGCAGTTTATCCCCGGGACAGGCAGCCCGGCAGGGTCAGCCCCAGCATTTT | CASSLSPGQAARQGQPQHF
TRBJ2-1 | TRBD2 | . | TRBV10-1 | TGCGCCAGCAGTGAGGTAGCGGGAAACAATGAGCAGTTCTTC | CASSEVAGNNEQFF
TRBJ2-7 | . | . | TRBV5-4 | TGTGCCAGCAGTCTAATACGGGGCTCCTACGAGCAGTACTTC | CASSLIRGSYEQYF
TRBJ2-4 | . | . | TRBV19 | TGTGCCACCCGGGGCTTGAACATTCAGTACTTC | CATRGLNIQYF
TRBJ1-2 | . | few | TRBV10-2 | TGCGCCAGCAGTGTAGGTGGGGGCTACACCTTC | CASSVGGGYTF
TRBJ2-7 | . | once | TRBV5-1 | TGCGCCAGCAGCTCCCAGGGCTACGAGCAGTACTTC | CASSSQGYEQYF
TRBJ1-1 | . | once | TRBV20-1 | TGCAGTGCTTCAGGTGGTGAAGCTTTCTTT | CSASGGEAFF
TRBJ2-3 | . | . | TRBV29-1 | TGCAGCGTTGACAGTCCAAGCACAGATACGCAGTATTTT | CSVDSPSTDTQYF
TRBJ2-7 | . | . | TRBV5-8 | TGTGCCAGCAGCTCCGGGACACCCGCCTACGAGCAGTACTTC | CASSSGTPAYEQYF
TRBJ2-5 | . | . | TRBV20-1 | TGCAGTGCTAGGACAGTAGAGACCCAGTACTTC | CSARTVETQYF
TRBJ2-1 | . | . | TRBV5-4 | TGTGCCAGCAGCTTCCGCAGCTCCTACAATGAGCAGTTCTTC | CASSFRSSYNEQFF
TRBJ2-3 | TRBD2 | . | TRBV7-9 | TGTGCCAGCAGCTTAGAGGCCGGGAGGGAGTATTTT | CASSLEAGREYF
TRBJ2-7 | TRBD1 | . | TRBV5-1 | TGCGCCAGCAGCGTAGCCCCCGGGACAGGGGAGAGAAGCTACGAGCAGTACTTC | CASSVAPGTGERSYEQYF
TRBJ1-2 | . | . | TRBV16 | TGTGCCAGCAGCCAAGGGAGGGCGCGCCCGGGCTATGGCTACACCTTC | CASSQGRARPGYGYTF
TRBJ2-5 | TRBD2 | . | TRBV2 | TGTGCCAGCAGTATGGGACTAGCGGGGACCCAAGAGACCCAGTACTTC | CASSMGLAGTQETQYF
TRBJ2-7 | . | . | TRBV7-9 | TGTGCCAGCAGCTCCTATAGGGGTGCCTACGAGCAGTACTTC | CASSSYRGAYEQYF
TRBJ2-5 | . | once | TRBV7-9 | TGTGCCAGCAGCTTAGTCCGGGCCCACCAAGAGACCCAGTACTTC | CASSLVRAHQETQYF
TRBJ2-1 | TRBD2 | . | TRBV5-5 | TGTGCCAGCAGCTGGGGGACTAGCCCTACCTACAATGAGCAGTTCTTC | CASSWGTSPTYNEQFF
TRBJ1-1 | TRBD1 | . | TRBV18 | TGTGCCAGCTCACCACGGACAGGGAGTACTGAAGCTTTCTTT | CASSPRTGSTEAFF
TRBJ2-2 | . | . | TRBV6-6 | TGTGCCAGCAGTCCAAACGGGACTCCCGTCGGGGAGCTGTTTTTT | CASSPNGTPVGELFF
TRBJ2-3 | . | . | TRBV2 | TGTGCCAGCAGCCCCCAGCTAGCGAGCAAAAGCACAGATACGCAGTATTTT | CASSPQLASKSTDTQYF
TRBJ1-1 | . | . | TRBV6-6 | TGTGCCAGCAGGCCGGGACTGGGGAGAATGAACACTGAAGCTTTCTTT | CASRPGLGRMNTEAFF
TRBJ2-3 | . | . | TRBV4-3 | TGCGCCAGCAGCCGGCTCGGGACATCGGATACGCAGTATTTT | CASSRLGTSDTQYF
TRBJ1-2 | . | . | TRBV2 | TGTGCCAGCAGTGAAACAGGTCTTTGGGGCTACACCTTC | CASSETGLWGYTF
TRBJ1-2 | TRBD1 | once | TRBV5-1 | TGCGCCAGCAGCTTAACTGGACAGGGGGCTTGGTTAGATGGCTACACCTTC | CASSLTGQGAWLDGYTF
TRBJ2-2 | . | . | TRBV5-1 | TGCGCCAGCTGGGACACCGGGGAGCTGTTTTTT | CASWDTGELFF
TRBJ2-7 | TRBD2 | . | TRBV5-1 | TGCGCCAGCAGCTTGGCCGCAAGCGGGAGGGGGGTCTACGAGCAGTACTTC | CASSLAASGRGVYEQYF
TRBJ2-5 | TRBD2 | . | TRBV19 | TGTGCCAGTACCCGGAGCGGGAGGGCGATAGAGACCCAGTACTTC | CASTRSGRAIETQYF
TRBJ1-2 | . | . | TRBV7-9 | TGTGCCAGCAGCTTAGGACAGTTCAATGGCTACACCTTC | CASSLGQFNGYTF
TRBJ2-5 | . | . | TRBV4-1 | TGCGCCAGCAGCCAAGAGGATACGGGACCCATAAAGGGGACCCAGTACTTC | CASSQEDTGPIKGTQYF
TRBJ1-1 | . | . | TRBV7-2 | TGTGCCAGCAGCTCACTCGGGACAAATATGAACACTGAAGCTTTCTTT | CASSSLGTNMNTEAFF
TRBJ2-3 | . | . | TRBV11-2 | TGTGCCAGCAGCTTGGGGGGCACAGATACGCAGTATTTT | CASSLGGTDTQYF